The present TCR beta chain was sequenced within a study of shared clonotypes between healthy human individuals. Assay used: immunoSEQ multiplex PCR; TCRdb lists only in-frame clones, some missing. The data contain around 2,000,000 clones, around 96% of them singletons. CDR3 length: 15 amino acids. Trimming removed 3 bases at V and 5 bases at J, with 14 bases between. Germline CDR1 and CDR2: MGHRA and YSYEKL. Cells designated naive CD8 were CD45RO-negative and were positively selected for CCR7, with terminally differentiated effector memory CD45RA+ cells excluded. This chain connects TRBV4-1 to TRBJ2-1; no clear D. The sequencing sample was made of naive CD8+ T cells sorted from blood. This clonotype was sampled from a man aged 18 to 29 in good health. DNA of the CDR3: TGCGCCAGCAGCCAGAGGCTAATACGGAACAATGAGCAGTTCTTC. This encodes CASSQRLIRNNEQFF.